This T cell receptor (beta chain) originates from a study of T cell responses to AZD1222 COVID-19 vaccine. Study context: Analysis merged second doses at about 4 or about 12 weeks. Findings and limits, study-wide: The sample set comprised mostly white British donors with more females, and clonal diversity was possibly underestimated.

As for this clone: Its specificity is unknown.

CDR3 length: 14 residues. Trimming took 0 bases from V and 9 from J; bases not matched to a gene: 7. Germline loops: CDR1 MGHRA, CDR2 YSYEKL. The table came from immunoSEQ multiplex PCR; TCRdb's copy has only in-frame clones and leaves some out. Among about 86,000 clones listed, around 80% were seen once. The sequence was obtained from an adult in good health. The V call is TRBV4-1, the J call TRBJ2-7, with 8 bases lining up with TRBD1. The material was peripheral blood, obtained on day 0 of AZD1222 vaccination. CDR3 DNA sequence: TGCGCCAGCAGCCAAGACAGGGGGCGCGCCGGGCAGTACTTC. This sequence encodes CASSQDRGRAGQYF.